Included here is one TCR beta chain sequence, with context. Reverse transcription of about 0.45 to 1 ug RNA was performed with random hexamers. TCRdb passed the immunoSEQ multiplex PCR reads through MiXCR, listing each CDR3 protein once. The sample has some 160,000 distinct CDR3 sequences, almost 96% seen once. The data were taken from a study of CD8 T cells in Susac syndrome. This clonotype originated in a human donor with Susac syndrome. The sequenced sample was CD4+ T cells from PBMCs.

CDR3 region: CASSLFPGTYEQYF. Written as DNA, the CDR3 is TGTGCCAGCAGTTTATTCCCGGGAACCTACGAGCAGTACTTC. The chain employs TRBV27 and TRBJ2-7; tentative D call: TRBD2 (5 bases). Looked up from germline, CDR1 is MNHEY and CDR2 is SMNVEV (reference sequence). The CDR3 has 14 residues. V was cut by 1 base and J by 2 bases, with 9 bases left in between.